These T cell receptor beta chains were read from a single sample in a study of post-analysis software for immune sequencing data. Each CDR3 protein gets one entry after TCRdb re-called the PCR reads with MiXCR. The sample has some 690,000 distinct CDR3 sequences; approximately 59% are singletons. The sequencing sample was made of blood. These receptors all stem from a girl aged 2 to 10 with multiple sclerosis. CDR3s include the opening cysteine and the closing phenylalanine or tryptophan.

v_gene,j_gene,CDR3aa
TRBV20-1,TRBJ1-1,CSASPANTEAFF
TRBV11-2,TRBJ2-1,CASSYNSGREYEQFF
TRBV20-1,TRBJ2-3,CSASVVRAITDTQYF
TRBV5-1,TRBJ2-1,CASSSGPLAGGGNEQFF
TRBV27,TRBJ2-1,CASSPDYRNEQFF
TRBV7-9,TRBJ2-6,CASSVLQGSGANVLTF
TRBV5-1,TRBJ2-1,CASSPGTSAVYNEQFF
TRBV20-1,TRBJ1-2,CSARGPGSDYGYTF
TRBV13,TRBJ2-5,CASSLYRYYQETQYF
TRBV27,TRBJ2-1,CASSNLAGGYNEQFF
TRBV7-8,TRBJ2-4,CASSLKRRTGQLAKNIQYF